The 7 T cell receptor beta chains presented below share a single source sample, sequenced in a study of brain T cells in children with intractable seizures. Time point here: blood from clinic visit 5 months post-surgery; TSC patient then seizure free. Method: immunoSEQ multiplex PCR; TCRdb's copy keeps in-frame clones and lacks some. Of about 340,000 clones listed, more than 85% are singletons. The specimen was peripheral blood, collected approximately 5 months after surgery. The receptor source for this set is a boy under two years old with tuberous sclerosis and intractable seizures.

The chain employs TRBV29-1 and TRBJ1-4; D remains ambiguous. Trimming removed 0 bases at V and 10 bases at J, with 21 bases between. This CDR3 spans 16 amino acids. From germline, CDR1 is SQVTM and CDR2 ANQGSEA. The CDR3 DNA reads TGCAGCGTTGAAGAAGTAAATCGCCCAGGAGGAGGAAAACTGTTTTTT. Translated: CSVEEVNRPGGGKLFF.

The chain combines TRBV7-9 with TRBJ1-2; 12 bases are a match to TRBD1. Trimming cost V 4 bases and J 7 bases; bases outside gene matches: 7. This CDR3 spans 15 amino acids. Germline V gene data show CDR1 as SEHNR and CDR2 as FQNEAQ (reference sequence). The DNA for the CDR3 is TGTGCCAGCAGCTCAACCGGGACAGGGGGCGTTGGCTACACCTTC. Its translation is CASSSTGTGGVGYTF.

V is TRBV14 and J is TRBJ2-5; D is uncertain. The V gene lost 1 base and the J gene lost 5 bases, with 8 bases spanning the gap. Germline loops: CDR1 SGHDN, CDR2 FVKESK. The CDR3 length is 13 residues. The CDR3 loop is CASSQGMWETQYF. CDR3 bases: TGTGCCAGCAGCCAAGGAATGTGGGAGACCCAGTACTTC.

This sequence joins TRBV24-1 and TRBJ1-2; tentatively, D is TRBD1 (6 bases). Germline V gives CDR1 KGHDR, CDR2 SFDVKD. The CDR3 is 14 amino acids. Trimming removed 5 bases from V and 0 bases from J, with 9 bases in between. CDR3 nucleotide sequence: TGTGCCACCAGTGCCAGGGGATCTAACTATGGCTACACCTTC. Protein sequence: CATSARGSNYGYTF.

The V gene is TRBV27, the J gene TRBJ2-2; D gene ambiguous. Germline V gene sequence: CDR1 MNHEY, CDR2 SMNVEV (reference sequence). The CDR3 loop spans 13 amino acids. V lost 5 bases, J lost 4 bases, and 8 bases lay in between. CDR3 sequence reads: CASSLGSTGELFF. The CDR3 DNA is TGTGCCAGCAGTCTGGGCAGCACCGGGGAGCTGTTTTTT.

CDR3 sequence reads: CASSLSGTQHF. The CDR3 DNA reads as TGTGCCAGCAGTTTAAGTGGGACCCAGCATTTT. The J gene is TRBJ1-5, the V gene TRBV12-3 or TRBV12-4; D is ambiguous. The V and J ends lost 2 bases and 11 bases respectively, with 7 bases between them. The CDR3 contains 11 residues.

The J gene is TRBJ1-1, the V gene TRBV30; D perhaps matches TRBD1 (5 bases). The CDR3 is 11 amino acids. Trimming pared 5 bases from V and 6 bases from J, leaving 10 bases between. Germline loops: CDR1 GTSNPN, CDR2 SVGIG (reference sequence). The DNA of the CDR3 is TGTGCCTGGGACTGGGGGTCTGAAGCTTTCTTT. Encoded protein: CAWDWGSEAFF. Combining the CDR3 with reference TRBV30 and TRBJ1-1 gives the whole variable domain SQTIHQWPATLVQPVGSPLSLECTVEGTSNPNLYWYRQAAGRGLQLLFYSVGIGQISSEVPQNLSASRPQDRQFILSSKKLLLSDSGFYLCAWDWGSEAFFGQGTRLTVV.